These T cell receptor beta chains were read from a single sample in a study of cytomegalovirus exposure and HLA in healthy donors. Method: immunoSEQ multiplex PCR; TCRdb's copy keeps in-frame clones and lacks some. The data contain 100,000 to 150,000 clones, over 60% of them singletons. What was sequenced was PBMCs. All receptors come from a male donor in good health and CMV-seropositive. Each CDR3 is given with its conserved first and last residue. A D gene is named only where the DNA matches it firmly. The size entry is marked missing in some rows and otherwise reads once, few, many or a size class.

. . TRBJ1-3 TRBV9 TGTGCCAGCAGCGTGGGCCCCCCGGGACAAGGAGGACATGGAAACACCATATATTTT CASSVGPPGQGGHGNTIYF
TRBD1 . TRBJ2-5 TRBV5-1 TGCGCCAGCGCGGGACAGGGAACTACGGAAGAGACCCAGTACTTC CASAGQGTTEETQYF
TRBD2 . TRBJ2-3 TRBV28 TGTGCCAGCAGTCCGGGGGGTAGCGGGGGGAATACGCAGTATTTT CASSPGGSGGNTQYF
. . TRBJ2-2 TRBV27 TGTGCCAGCAAAACGGCCGGGGAGCTGTTTTTT CASKTAGELFF
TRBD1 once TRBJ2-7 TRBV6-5 TGTGCCAGCAGGGGGACAGGGAGTTCCTACGAGCAGTACTTC CASRGTGSSYEQYF
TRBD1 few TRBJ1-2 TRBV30 TGTGCCTGGAACCCCGGGAGGACAGGGGCATCAGCTAACTATGGCTACACCTTC CAWNPGRTGASANYGYTF
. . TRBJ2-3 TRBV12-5 TGTGCTAGTGGTTTGGAGGGGGCAGATACGCAGTATTTT CASGLEGADTQYF
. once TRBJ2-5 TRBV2 TGTGCCAGCAGTGAAGGACAGCAAGAGACCCAGTACTTC CASSEGQQETQYF
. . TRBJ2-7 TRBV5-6 TGTGCCAGCAGCTCGGGCGGCCCGAACAGGGAGCAGTACTTC CASSSGGPNREQYF
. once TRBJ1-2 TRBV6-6 TGTGCCAGCAGTGCCCGACAGCAGGTTTATGGCTACACCTTC CASSARQQVYGYTF
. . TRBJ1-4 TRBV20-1 TGCAGTGCCCCCGGGGGTGAAAAACTGTTTTTT CSAPGGEKLFF
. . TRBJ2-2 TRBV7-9 TGTGCCAGCAGCTCTCATAGCGGCGGGGAGCTGTTTTTT CASSSHSGGELFF
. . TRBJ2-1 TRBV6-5 TGTGCCAGCAGTCCGTCTGGGGGCTTCAACAATGAGCAGTTCTTC CASSPSGGFNNEQFF
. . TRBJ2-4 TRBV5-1 TGCGCCAGCAGCTTCGACAGGAACATTCAGTACTTC CASSFDRNIQYF
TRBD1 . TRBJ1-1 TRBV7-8 TGTGCCAGCAGCGTAACCCGGACAGGCAACACTGAAGCTTTCTTT CASSVTRTGNTEAFF
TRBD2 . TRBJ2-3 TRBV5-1 TGCGCCAGCAGCTTGGTTAGCGGGAACTCAGATACGCAGTATTTT CASSLVSGNSDTQYF
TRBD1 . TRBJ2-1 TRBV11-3 TGTGCCAGCAGCACGCCGGACAGGGTCGGGCAGTTCTTC CASSTPDRVGQFF
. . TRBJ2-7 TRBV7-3 TGTGCCAGCAGCTTAACCGGGACTTCGAATGAGGAGCAGTACTTC CASSLTGTSNEEQYF
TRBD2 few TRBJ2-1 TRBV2 TGTGCCAGCAGTGAAGCGCTATTCGGGACTAGCCCCCATGAGCAGTTCTTC CASSEALFGTSPHEQFF
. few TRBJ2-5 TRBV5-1 TGCGCCAGCAGCTCGGTACTAGCTCGTGGGGAGACCCAGTACTTC CASSSVLARGETQYF
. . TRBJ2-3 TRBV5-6 TGTGCCAGCAGCTTGGGCCCTATTGGAGCAGATACGCAGTATTTT CASSLGPIGADTQYF
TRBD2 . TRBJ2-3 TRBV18 TGTGCCAGCTCCCCACTAGGGAGCGGGGGTGCAGATACGCAGTATTTT CASSPLGSGGADTQYF
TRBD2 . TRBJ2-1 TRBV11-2 TGTGCCAGCAGCAGGGGAGGGACTAGCGGGGGGTCATACAATGAGCAGTTCTTC CASSRGGTSGGSYNEQFF
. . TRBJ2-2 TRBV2 TGTGCCAGTATTAGCCAGCTGAACACCGGGGAGCTGTTTTTT CASISQLNTGELFF